This T cell receptor (beta chain) was captured by sequencing in a study of T cells expressing NK-cell markers. Study-wide findings and caveats: Also leading the CD3+CD56-NKG2C+ fraction in a handful of donors were these clonotypes.

A word on this clonotype: Its cognate antigen is unknown.

No DNA is given; TCRdb re-called the 5' RACE reads and lists each CDR3 protein once. The table gives just under 150,000 distinct CDR3 sequences; the top ten clones make up approximately 12% of it. Per germline, CDR1 DFQATT and CDR2 SNEGSKA (reference sequence). The CDR3 consists of 14 residues. The rearrangement joins TRBV20-1 to TRBJ2-5; absent DNA, TCRdb's TRBD2 call cannot be checked. This receptor was taken from a man between 18 and 35 years old in good health. Sequencing input: blood T cells: a sorted CD56 or NKG2C T cell subset, CD4+ or CD8+ T cells, or bulk PBMC T cells (not recorded which). The CDR3 protein is CSAKREGFGETQYF.